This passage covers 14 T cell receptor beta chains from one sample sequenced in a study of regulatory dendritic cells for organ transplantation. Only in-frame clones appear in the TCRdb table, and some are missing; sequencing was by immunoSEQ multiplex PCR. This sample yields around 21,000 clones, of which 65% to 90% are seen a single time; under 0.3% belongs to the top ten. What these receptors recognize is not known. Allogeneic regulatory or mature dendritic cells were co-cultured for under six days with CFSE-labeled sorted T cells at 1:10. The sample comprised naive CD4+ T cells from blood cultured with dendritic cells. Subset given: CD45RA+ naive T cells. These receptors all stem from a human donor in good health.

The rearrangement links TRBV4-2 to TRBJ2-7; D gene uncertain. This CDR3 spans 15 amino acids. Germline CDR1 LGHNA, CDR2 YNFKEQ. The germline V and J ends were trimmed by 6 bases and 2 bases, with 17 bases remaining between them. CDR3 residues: CASSLSFVGAYEQYF. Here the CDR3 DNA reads TGTGCCAGCAGTCTATCTTTTGTCGGAGCCTACGAGCAGTACTTC.

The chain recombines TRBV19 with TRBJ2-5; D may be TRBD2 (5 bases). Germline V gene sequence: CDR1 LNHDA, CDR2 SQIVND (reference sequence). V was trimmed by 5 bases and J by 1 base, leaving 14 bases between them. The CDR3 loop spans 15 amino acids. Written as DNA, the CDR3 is TGTGCCAGTAGTGGAGCCGGGGTAGGCCAAGAGACCCAGTACTTC. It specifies CASSGAGVGQETQYF.

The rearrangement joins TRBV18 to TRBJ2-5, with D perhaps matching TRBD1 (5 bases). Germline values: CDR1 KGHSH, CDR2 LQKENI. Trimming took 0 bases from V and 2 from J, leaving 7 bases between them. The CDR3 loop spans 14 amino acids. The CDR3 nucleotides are TGTGCCAGCTCACCACCGACAGAACAAGAGACCCAGTACTTC. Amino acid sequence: CASSPPTEQETQYF.

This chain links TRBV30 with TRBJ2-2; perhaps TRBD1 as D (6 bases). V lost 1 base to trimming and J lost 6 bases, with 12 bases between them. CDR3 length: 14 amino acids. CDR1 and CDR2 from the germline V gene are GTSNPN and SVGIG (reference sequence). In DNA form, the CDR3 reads TGTGCCTGGAGTGAGTACAGGGTGTCCGGGGAGCTGTTTTTT. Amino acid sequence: CAWSEYRVSGELFF.

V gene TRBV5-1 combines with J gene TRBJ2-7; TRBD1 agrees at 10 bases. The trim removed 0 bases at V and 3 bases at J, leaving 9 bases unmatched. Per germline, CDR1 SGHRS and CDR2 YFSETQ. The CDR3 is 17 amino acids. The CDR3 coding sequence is TGCGCCAGCAGCTTGGTCTCTAGGACAGGGGGTCTCTACGAGCAGTACTTC. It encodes CASSLVSRTGGLYEQYF.

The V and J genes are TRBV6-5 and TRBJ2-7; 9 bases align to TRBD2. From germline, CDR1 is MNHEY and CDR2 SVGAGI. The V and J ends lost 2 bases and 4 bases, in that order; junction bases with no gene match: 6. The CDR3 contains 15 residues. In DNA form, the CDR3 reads TGTGCCAGCAGTTACGGCGCTAGCGGGACTTACGAGCAGTACTTC. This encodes CASSYGASGTYEQYF.

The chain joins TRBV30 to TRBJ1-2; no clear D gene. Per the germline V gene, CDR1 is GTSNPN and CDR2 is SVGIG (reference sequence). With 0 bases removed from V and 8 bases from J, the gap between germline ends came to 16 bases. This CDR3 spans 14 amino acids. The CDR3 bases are TGTGCCTGGAGTGTCACCTGGGGAACATCGGGCTACACCTTC. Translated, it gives CAWSVTWGTSGYTF.

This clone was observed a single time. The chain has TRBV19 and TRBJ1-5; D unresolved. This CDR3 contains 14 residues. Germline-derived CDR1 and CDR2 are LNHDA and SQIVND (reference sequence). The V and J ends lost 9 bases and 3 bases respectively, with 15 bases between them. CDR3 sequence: CARTRLETNQPQHF. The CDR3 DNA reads TGTGCCAGAACACGTCTGGAAACCAATCAGCCCCAGCATTTT.

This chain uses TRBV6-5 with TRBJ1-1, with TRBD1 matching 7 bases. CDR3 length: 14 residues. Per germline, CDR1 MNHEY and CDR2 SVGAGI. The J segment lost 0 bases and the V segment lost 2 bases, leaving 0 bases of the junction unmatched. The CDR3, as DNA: TGTGCCAGCAGTTACGGGACAGTGAACACTGAAGCTTTCTTT. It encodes CASSYGTVNTEAFF.

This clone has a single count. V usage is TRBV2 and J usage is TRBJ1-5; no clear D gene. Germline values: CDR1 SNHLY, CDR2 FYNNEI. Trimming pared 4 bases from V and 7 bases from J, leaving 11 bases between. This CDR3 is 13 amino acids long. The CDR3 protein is CASSVVGAQPQHF. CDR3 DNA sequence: TGTGCCAGCAGTGTTGTGGGAGCGCAGCCCCAGCATTTT.

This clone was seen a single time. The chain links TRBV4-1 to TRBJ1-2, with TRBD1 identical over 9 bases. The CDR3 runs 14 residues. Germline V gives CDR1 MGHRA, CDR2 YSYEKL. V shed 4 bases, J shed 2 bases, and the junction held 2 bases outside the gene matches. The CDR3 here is CASSLGTGNYGYTF. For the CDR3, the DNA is TGCGCCAGCAGCCTCGGGACAGGGAACTATGGCTACACCTTC.

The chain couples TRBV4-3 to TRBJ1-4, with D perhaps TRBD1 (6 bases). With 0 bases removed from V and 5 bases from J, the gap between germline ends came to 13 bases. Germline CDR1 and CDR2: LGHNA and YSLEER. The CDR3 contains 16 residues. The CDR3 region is CASSQDSIGGNEKLFF. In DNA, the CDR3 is TGCGCCAGCAGCCAAGATTCAATAGGGGGGAATGAAAAACTGTTTTTT.

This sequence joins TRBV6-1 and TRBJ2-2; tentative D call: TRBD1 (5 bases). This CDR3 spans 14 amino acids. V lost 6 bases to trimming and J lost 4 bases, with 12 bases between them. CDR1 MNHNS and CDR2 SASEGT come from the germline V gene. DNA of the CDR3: TGTGCCAGCAGGGCGGACATACCCACCGGGGAGCTGTTTTTT. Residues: CASRADIPTGELFF.

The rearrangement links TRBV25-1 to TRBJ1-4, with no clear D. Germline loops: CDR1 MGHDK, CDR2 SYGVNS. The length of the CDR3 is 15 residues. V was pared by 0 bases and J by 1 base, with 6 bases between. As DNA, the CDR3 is TGTGCCAGCAGTGAATACATGGGAACTAATGAAAAACTGTTTTTT. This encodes CASSEYMGTNEKLFF.